One TCR beta chain is described in this entry. This clone was seen a handful of times. This receptor's antigen is unknown. Nothing much larger sits one base from this clone, and base qualities are not available. The data were taken from a study of blood T cell dynamics during melanoma immunotherapy (TCRdb year 2020). Broadly, across the study: The patients had metastatic melanoma and were given first-line pembrolizumab or nivolumab plus ipilimumab as standard of care in the United Kingdom. To find early correlates of response, the study profiled the peripheral T cell receptor repertoires of patients with metastatic melanoma both before and after one cycle of checkpoint inhibitor therapy. Consecutive patients formed a training cohort, and a further independent group of patients from the same centre was pooled into an external validation set. General findings and caveats noted by the study authors: The study could not determine whether the T cell clones driving repertoire changes were melanoma-specific or reflected general immune activation. A bifurcated reorganization of the PBMC repertoire at W3, with increased clonality or increased diversity, was observed in patients who later achieved disease control, unlike in progressors. The relatively small sample size was acknowledged as potentially limiting generalization of the results.

Every bulk PBMC sample was loaded with the same fixed amount of approximately 0.35 ug of DNA. The immunoSEQ TCRb Assay kit was used according to manufacturer instructions to amplify TCR beta CDR3 sequences from genomic DNA. The KAPA Library Quantification Kit for Illumina platforms was used to quantify the pooled libraries by qPCR. Pooled libraries were sequenced on an Illumina NextSeq 500, clustered at roughly 0.6-1.2 pM. The study's own analysis went as follows. Analysis of the TCR data relied on immunoSEQ ANALYZER and the R LymphoSeq package. A rearrangement efficiency score was calculated as productive divided by the sum of productive and non-productive CDR3 sequences. Clonality was measured with the Gini coefficient and diversity with the Renyi index at alpha=1, and both measures were compared pairwise between timepoints within each patient. Clonal relatedness, based on an edit distance of 3, and repertoire similarity, based on the Bhattacharyya coefficient, were both computed in LymphoSeq. To classify response, a linear discriminant analysis based on week-3 changes in clonality and diversity was built using the R MASS and caret packages. Drawn from immuneACCESS, this table holds only the in-frame rearrangements with V and J called that TCRdb kept. Clones are partly lost; checked studies trace under half to an unresolved V gene and leave the rest unexplained. V and J calls and clone size are as listed in that table; D and trimming were resolved from the DNA. The sample yields 15,000 to 20,000 clones; roughly 80% were counted once. Around 8% of the sample is in the top ten clones.

In light of the paper, this sample's time point label describes: pre-treatment baseline. Blood was sampled before treatment (T0) and at week 3 (W3), after the first cycle of checkpoint blockade. Except for a couple of patients with rapid clinical progression, response was assessed 12 weeks after the first infusion by RECIST 1.1; disease control meant complete response, partial response or stable disease. Patients were excluded for prior systemic cancer treatment, concomitant immunosuppressant therapy or synchronous other active malignancies. TCR beta was sequenced in both bulk PBMC and plasma cell-free DNA in order to track circulating cells as well as T cell turnover. Lymphoprep and SepMate tubes were used to isolate PBMC from blood, and red cell lysis was then performed. QIAamp DNA Blood Mini kits were used to extract DNA from both PBMC and sorted T cell subsets. The CDR3 runs 16 amino acids, cysteine and phenylalanine included. Only CDR3 DNA remains: 48 bases, in frame from the first base. Per the germline V gene, KGHSH is the CDR1 and LQKENI is the CDR2. Trimming at the junction amounts to 0 bases on V and 2 bases on J, and the germline ends lie 11 bases apart.

Here the chain combines TRBV18 and TRBJ1-3; no D gene is confidently identified. Sequenced material: blood, taken from a patient treated with checkpoint blockade. The sequence derives from a human donor with melanoma. The CDR3 region reads CASSPPEGITGNTIYF. The DNA is TGTGCCAGCTCACCACCGGAGGGAATCACTGGAAACACCATATATTTT. Reference TRBV18 and TRBJ1-3 genes cover what lies past the CDR3, so the full variable domain is NAGVMQNPRHLVRRRGQEARLRCSPMKGHSHVYWYRQLPEEGLKFMVYLQKENIIDESGMPKERFSAEFPKEGPSILRIQQVVRGDSAAYFCASSPPEGITGNTIYFGEGSWLTVV.